These T cell receptor beta chains were read from a single sample in a study of cytomegalovirus exposure and HLA in healthy donors. Method: immunoSEQ multiplex PCR; TCRdb's copy keeps in-frame clones and lacks some. The table lists about 130,000 clones, approximately 86% of them singletons. Sequences were obtained from PBMCs. The receptors were gathered from a boy between 10 and 17 years old in good health and CMV-seronegative. Both conserved end residues are part of each CDR3. D genes are given only for firm matches. Some rows mark clone size as missing; the rest say once, few, many or name a class of expanded clone.

clone_size	d_call	v_call	j_call	cdr3_aa	cdr3_nt
-	-	TRBV7-2	TRBJ2-7	CASSLVAYEQYF	TGTGCCAGCAGCTTAGTAGCCTACGAGCAGTACTTC
many	TRBD2	TRBV9	TRBJ2-7	CASSIIAGAPNEQYF	TGTGCCAGCAGCATAATAGCGGGAGCGCCGAACGAGCAGTACTTC
-	-	TRBV7-8	TRBJ2-1	CASSLFLASSSYNEQFF	TGTGCCAGCAGCTTATTTCTAGCGTCGAGCTCCTACAATGAGCAGTTCTTC
-	TRBD1	TRBV28	TRBJ1-1	CASIDGQGGKNTEAFF	TGTGCCAGCATCGACGGACAGGGTGGGAAGAACACTGAAGCTTTCTTT
-	TRBD2	TRBV5-5	TRBJ2-7	CASSIGTSGRVYEQYF	TGTGCCAGCAGCATCGGGACTAGCGGGAGGGTTTACGAGCAGTACTTC
-	TRBD1	TRBV19	TRBJ1-1	CASKPGQGPTEAFF	TGTGCCAGTAAACCGGGACAGGGTCCCACTGAAGCTTTCTTT
-	TRBD2	TRBV5-8	TRBJ2-7	CASSLESGRAYEQYF	TGTGCCAGCAGCTTGGAGAGCGGGAGGGCCTACGAGCAGTACTTC
-	-	TRBV15	TRBJ1-3	CATSQTAGNTIYF	TGTGCCACCAGCCAAACAGCTGGAAACACCATATATTTT
-	-	TRBV7-9	TRBJ2-7	CSSSFIQGEQYF	TGTTCCAGCAGCTTTATACAGGGCGAGCAGTACTTC
few	-	TRBV18	TRBJ1-1	CASSLVLMNTEAFF	TGTGCCAGCTCCCTCGTCCTAATGAACACTGAAGCTTTCTTT
-	-	TRBV14	TRBJ1-1	CASSRKGGDTEAFF	TGTGCCAGCAGTCGAAAAGGGGGGGACACTGAAGCTTTCTTT
-	TRBD2	TRBV7-9	TRBJ2-7	CASSGTSYEQYF	TGTGCCAGCAGCGGGACTAGCTACGAGCAGTACTTC
-	TRBD2	TRBV19	TRBJ2-7	CASSIGLAGVKYF	TGTGCCAGTAGTATAGGGCTAGCGGGAGTCAAGTACTTC
-	-	TRBV6-5	TRBJ2-7	CASSYGSGITYEQYF	TGTGCCAGCAGTTACGGGTCAGGGATTACCTACGAGCAGTACTTC
few	-	TRBV5-1	TRBJ2-1	CASSIGGNEQFF	TGCGCCAGCAGCATAGGGGGAAATGAGCAGTTCTTC
-	-	TRBV6-1	TRBJ2-2	CASSELGGGRAGELFF	TGTGCCAGCAGTGAATTGGGGGGGGGCCGAGCCGGGGAGCTGTTTTTT
-	TRBD1	TRBV5-4	TRBJ1-6	CASRPGQANNSPLHF	TGTGCCAGCAGACCGGGACAGGCAAATAATTCACCCCTCCACTTT